These 22 T cell receptor beta chains originate from one sample sequenced in a study of cytomegalovirus exposure and HLA in healthy donors. The PCR had 60 Vbeta and 13 Jbeta primers. Assay: immunoSEQ multiplex PCR; the TCRdb copy retains only in-frame clones and omits some. This listing includes more than 45,000 clones. Sample: PBMCs. All receptors come from a male donor in good health and CMV-seronegative.

The chain has TRBV9 and TRBJ2-5; 9 nucleotides match TRBD1. The assigned J gene may be wrong: the sequence end matches TRBJ2-7 better. The CDR3 is 15 amino acids. Germline V gene data show CDR1 as SGDLS and CDR2 as YYNGEE. DNA of the CDR3: TGTGCCAGCAGCGTAGACGGGACAGGGTCTTACGAGCAGTACTTC. This encodes CASSVDGTGSYEQYF.

The V gene is TRBV6-5, the J gene TRBJ2-7; 7 bases agree with TRBD1. V lost 6 bases to trimming and J lost 2 bases; unmatched junction nucleotides: 7. The CDR3 has 14 residues. The V gene's germline CDR1 is MNHEY and CDR2 SVGAGI. The CDR3 DNA follows: TGTGCCAGCAGACTACAGGGGCCCGCCTACGAGCAGTACTTC. Protein: CASRLQGPAYEQYF.

The chain couples TRBV30 to TRBJ2-2; D may be TRBD2 (5 bases). CDR1 and CDR2 (germline): GTSNPN, SVGIG (reference sequence). The germline V and J ends were trimmed by 3 bases and 8 bases, with 13 bases remaining between them. CDR3 length: 13 residues. The CDR3 loop reads CAWRPSGLGELFF. CDR3 coding DNA: TGTGCCTGGAGACCCTCGGGGTTAGGGGAGCTGTTTTTT.

The chain is built from TRBV18 and TRBJ2-5; the match to TRBD1 covers 7 bases. The DNA end is more similar to TRBJ2-7, so the J call may be wrong. Germline CDR1 is KGHSH and CDR2 is LQKENI. The CDR3 totals 16 residues. The CDR3 loop is CASSRALRQGFHEQYF. CDR3 in DNA: TGTGCCAGCTCACGCGCCTTAAGACAGGGATTCCACGAGCAGTACTTC.

The rearrangement links TRBV28 to TRBJ2-1; perhaps TRBD2 as D (6 bases). The CDR3 has 14 amino acids. Germline values: CDR1 MDHEN, CDR2 SYDVKM. The CDR3 here is CGSRRARRGGEQFF. CDR3 DNA sequence: TGTGGTTCCCGGCGGGCCCGGAGGGGTGGTGAGCAGTTCTTC.

V and J are TRBV18 and TRBJ2-1; the D is unclear. The CDR3 covers 15 residues. Per the germline V gene, CDR1 is KGHSH and CDR2 is LQKENI. The V and J ends lost 3 bases and 2 bases respectively, with 11 bases between them. CDR3 region: CASSPTREPYNEQFF. CDR3 coding DNA: TGTGCCAGCTCACCCACCCGCGAGCCCTACAATGAGCAGTTCTTC.

The J gene is TRBJ2-3, the V gene TRBV19; 7 bases agree with TRBD2. The CDR3 loop spans 15 amino acids. The V segment lost 3 bases and the J segment 1 base; nucleotides outside the gene matches: 4. The germline CDR1 and CDR2 sequences are LNHDA and SQIVND (reference sequence). The CDR3 DNA is TGTGCCAGTAGTATCCCAGGGAGGGGCACAGATACGCAGTATTTT. Translation: CASSIPGRGTDTQYF.

The chain joins TRBV9 to TRBJ1-1; perhaps TRBD1 as D (6 bases). V was clipped by 0 bases and J by 7 bases, with 13 bases between them. Germline V CDR1 and CDR2: SGDLS, YYNGEE. This CDR3 has 14 amino acids. CDR3 sequence: CASSVAGGAYEAFF. The CDR3, as DNA: TGTGCCAGCAGCGTAGCTGGGGGGGCCTATGAAGCTTTCTTT.

The chain joins TRBV6-6 to TRBJ2-7; 7 bases fit TRBD1. CDR1 and CDR2 from the germline V gene are MNHNY and SVGAGI (reference sequence). V lost 6 bases to trimming and J lost 2 bases; unmatched junction nucleotides: 13. This CDR3 comprises 16 residues. The CDR3 is CASRTPQTGKTYEQYF. CDR3 nucleotides: TGTGCCAGCAGAACCCCTCAGACAGGGAAGACCTACGAGCAGTACTTC.

V gene TRBV6-5 combines with J gene TRBJ1-1, with 7 bases fitting TRBD1. Germline loops: CDR1 MNHEY, CDR2 SVGAGI. CDR3 length: 13 amino acids. The trim removed 6 bases at V and 3 bases at J, leaving 4 bases unmatched. This chain's CDR3 is CASSRDSHTEAFF. DNA for the CDR3: TGTGCCAGCAGCCGGGACAGTCACACTGAAGCTTTCTTT.

The rearrangement links TRBV19 to TRBJ1-5; 7 bases are a match to TRBD1. The germline V gene has CDR1 LNHDA and CDR2 SQIVND (reference sequence). Trimming removed 6 bases from V and 2 bases from J; junction bases left unmatched: 10. CDR3 size: 16 residues. The CDR3 DNA reads as TGTGCCAGTAGCCCTAGACAGGGAGTACGCAATCAGCCCCAGCATTTT. It is translated as CASSPRQGVRNQPQHF.

The V gene is TRBV6-6, the J gene TRBJ2-5; a possible D gene is TRBD1 (6 bases). V was clipped by 7 bases and J by 5 bases, with 17 bases between them. The CDR3 loop spans 14 amino acids. Germline-derived CDR1 and CDR2 are MNHNY and SVGAGI (reference sequence). Here the CDR3 DNA reads TGTGCCAGCACCACAAACAGGGCAGGGGAGACCCAGTACTTC. It specifies CASTTNRAGETQYF.

V gene TRBV9 combines with J gene TRBJ2-2, with TRBD1 matching 8 bases. With 4 bases clipped from V and 5 bases from J, the junction kept 7 bases outside the gene matches. The CDR3 extends over 15 amino acids. CDR1 is SGDLS, CDR2 YYNGEE, per germline. CDR3 DNA sequence: TGTGCCAGCAGCCTCCAGACAGGGGAGACCGGGGAGCTGTTTTTT. It encodes CASSLQTGETGELFF.

V and J are TRBV20-1 and TRBJ2-5; D might be TRBD1 (5 bases). In germline, CDR1 is DFQATT, CDR2 SNEGSKA (reference sequence). The CDR3 extends over 11 amino acids. V dropped 7 bases and J dropped 5 bases, with 11 bases sitting between them. In nucleotides, the CDR3 is TGCAGTGGGGGCAAAGGGGAGACCCAGTACTTC. Amino acids: CSGGKGETQYF.

The V gene is TRBV30, the J gene TRBJ1-5; tentative D call: TRBD1 (5 bases). There are 13 residues in the CDR3. Trimming took off 0 bases at V and 11 bases at J, with 14 bases between the two ends. Germline V gene lookup returns CDR1 GTSNPN and CDR2 SVGIG (reference sequence). The CDR3 DNA reads as TGTGCCTGGAGTGTAGGGCTAGGGGAGGCCCAGCATTTT. It codes for CAWSVGLGEAQHF.

J is TRBJ2-1 and V is TRBV7-9; 10 bases line up with TRBD2. Germline V CDR1 and CDR2: SEHNR, FQNEAQ (reference sequence). Losses at the gene ends were 1 base for V and 8 bases for J; bases not matched to a gene: 5. The CDR3 consists of 15 residues. The CDR3: CASSLVRLAGDEQFF. The CDR3 region has the DNA TGTGCCAGCAGCTTAGTGCGGCTAGCGGGAGATGAGCAGTTCTTC.

The chain carries TRBV27 and TRBJ1-2; 8 bases agree with TRBD1. V shed 6 bases, J shed 4 bases, and the junction held 19 bases outside the gene matches. The CDR3 runs 18 residues. CDR1 and CDR2 from the germline V gene are MNHEY and SMNVEV (reference sequence). CDR3 sequence reads: CASSGQGFNTKYPYGYTF. CDR3 DNA: TGTGCCAGCAGCGGACAGGGCTTCAATACCAAGTACCCCTATGGCTACACCTTC.

V and J are TRBV2 and TRBJ1-6; 8 bases fit TRBD1. The CDR3 is 15 residues long. Germline CDR1 SNHLY, CDR2 FYNNEI. V was clipped by 6 bases and J by 4 bases; unmatched bases: 5. The CDR3 DNA follows: TGTGCCAGCAGCTCCGGGACAGGTTATAATTCACCCCTCCACTTT. This gives the protein CASSSGTGYNSPLHF.

V gene TRBV4-3 combines with J gene TRBJ1-5; D gene ambiguous. Trimming left V 3 bases short and J 5 bases short, with 11 bases between. The CDR3 consists of 14 residues. The V gene's germline CDR1 is LGHNA and CDR2 YSLEER. CDR3 DNA: TGCGCCAGCAGCCAGCAGGCGGGAGATCAGCCCCAGCATTTT. Protein: CASSQQAGDQPQHF.

V and J are TRBV9 and TRBJ2-7; 7 bases are a match to TRBD1. The CDR3 is 15 residues long. Germline V gene data show CDR1 as SGDLS and CDR2 as YYNGEE. V shed 4 bases and J 5 bases; nucleotides not matched to a gene: 12. CDR3 loop: CASSPSGQRDNEQYF. As DNA, the CDR3 is TGTGCCAGCAGCCCCTCGGGACAGCGCGACAACGAGCAGTACTTC.

The chain recombines TRBV5-4 with TRBJ2-5; a weak D match, TRBD2 (6 bases). The CDR3 is 17 residues long. Germline V gives CDR1 SGHNT, CDR2 YYREEE (reference sequence). V gave up 1 base and J gave up 2 bases, with 18 bases separating them. The CDR3 reads CASSLSPTGDLQETQYF. The CDR3 bases are TGTGCCAGCAGCTTGTCCCCAACGGGGGACCTACAAGAGACCCAGTACTTC. The full variable domain, with the rest looked up from reference TRBV5-4 and TRBJ2-5, is ETGVTQSPTHLIKTRGQQVTLRCSSQSGHNTVSWYQQALGQGPQFIFQYYREEENGRGNFPPRFSGLQFPNYSSELNVNALELDDSALYLCASSLSPTGDLQETQYFGPGTRLLVL.

V gene TRBV27 combines with J gene TRBJ1-6, with 7 positions matching TRBD1. Germline V gene sequence: CDR1 MNHEY, CDR2 SMNVEV (reference sequence). Germline trimming cut 4 bases from V and 4 bases from J; bases unmatched to any gene: 7. This CDR3 comprises 16 residues. The chain's CDR3 is CASSSRDRSYNSPLHF. The CDR3, as DNA: TGTGCCAGCAGTTCCCGGGACAGATCATATAATTCACCCCTCCACTTT.